The clone carrying this T cell receptor (beta chain) was picked up a small number of times. Its antigen is not identified. Every TCR beta cDNA library bore unique molecular identifiers. From around 0.96 to 9.9 million T cells, 550,000 or so cDNA molecules were obtained. TCRdb analysed the PCR reads with MiXCR anew, one entry per CDR3 protein. Here the sample spans more than 450,000 distinct CDR3 sequences, 34% being singletons. This sample is drawn from a study of post-analysis software for immune sequencing data. Study-wide findings and caveats: Included in a set of roughly five TRBV segments more frequent in patients than controls were TRBV5-6, TRBV5-1 and TRBV20-1. Analysis by F measure revealed that same-batch samples clustered strongly together. Among multiple sclerosis patients, normalized Chao1 diversity was significantly below that of controls.

The CDR3 spans 13 residues. With 6 bases removed from V and 1 base from J, the gap between germline ends came to 9 bases. This TCR derives from a girl aged 2-17 years with multiple sclerosis. The genes are TRBV12-3 or TRBV12-4 and TRBJ1-1; no definite D call. Sequencing was carried out using blood. The CDR3 DNA reads TGTGCCAGCAGCTCTACAGCGAACACTGAAGCTTTCTTT. Amino acids: CASSSTANTEAFF.